A single sample gave rise to the 4 T cell receptor beta chains below, sequenced in a study of blood T cell repertoires in COVID-19. Assay used: immunoSEQ multiplex PCR; TCRdb lists only in-frame clones, some missing. The sample lists fewer than 75,000 clones; around 86% were seen once. Specimen: peripheral blood. Receptor source: a man in his fifties or sixties with active COVID-19.

This clone has only one observation. The J gene is TRBJ1-1, the V gene TRBV7-9; possible D gene TRBD1, 5 bases. V was shortened by 2 bases and J by 1 base, with 8 bases between the two germline ends. CDR3 length: 14 amino acids. Germline V gene lookup returns CDR1 SEHNR and CDR2 FQNEAQ (reference sequence). The CDR3 protein is CASSLSGGNTEAFF. CDR3 coding DNA: TGTGCCAGCAGCTTATCGGGGGGGAACACTGAAGCTTTCTTT.

The chain joins TRBV2 to TRBJ1-5, with a tentative D call TRBD1 (5 bases). The V and J ends lost 1 base and 6 bases respectively, with 16 bases between them. Germline V gene lookup returns CDR1 SNHLY and CDR2 FYNNEI. This CDR3 is built from 16 residues. For the CDR3, the DNA is TGTGCCAGCAGTGAAGTAGCAGGGCGGGGTGGTCAGCCCCAGCATTTT. Its protein is CASSEVAGRGGQPQHF. Drawing the rest from reference TRBV2 and TRBJ1-5, the complete variable domain is EPEVTQTPSHQVTQMGQEVILRCVPISNHLYFYWYRQILGQKVEFLVSFYNNEISEKSEIFDDQFSVERPDGSNFTLKIRSTKLEDSAMYFCASSEVAGRGGQPQHFGDGTRLSIL.

V usage is TRBV14 and J usage is TRBJ2-7, with 9 bases aligning to TRBD2. The CDR3 sequence is 16 residues long. The germline V gene encodes CDR1 SGHDN and CDR2 FVKESK. With 2 bases clipped from V and 9 bases from J, the junction kept 14 bases outside the gene matches. The CDR3 nucleotides read TGTGCCAGCAGCCAACTTAGCGGGGGTCGAATCATGGGGCAGTACTTC. It encodes CASSQLSGGRIMGQYF.

The chain uses TRBV6-2 or TRBV6-3 and TRBJ1-1; TRBD1 aligns across 10 bases. The length of the CDR3 is 14 residues. CDR1 and CDR2 (germline): MNHEY, SVGEGT. The V gene end was trimmed by 6 bases and the J gene end by 12 bases; junction bases not matched to a gene: 13. Here the CDR3 reads CASRPSAKDRGPFF. In DNA form, the CDR3 reads TGTGCCAGCAGACCTTCCGCTAAAGACAGGGGGCCTTTCTTT.